These 17 T cell receptor beta chains share one sample of origin, sequenced in a study of cytomegalovirus exposure and HLA in healthy donors. Data came from immunoSEQ multiplex PCR; TCRdb stores just in-frame clones and leaves some out. The data hold more than 200,000 clones, with around 90% observed a single time. Material for sequencing was PBMCs. Receptor source: a woman in her twenties or thirties in good health and CMV-seronegative.

Here the CDR3 reads CASSYTGTRDEQYF. In DNA, the CDR3 is TGTGCCAGCAGTTACACCGGGACCAGGGACGAGCAGTACTTC. The chain carries TRBV6-5 and TRBJ2-7; D might be TRBD1 or TRBD2, each matching 5 bases. The germline V and J ends were trimmed by 2 bases and 5 bases, with 13 bases remaining between them. CDR1 and CDR2 (germline): MNHEY, SVGAGI. The CDR3 is made up of 14 amino acids.

The V and J genes are TRBV5-1 and TRBJ2-3; D is uncertain. Per the germline V gene, CDR1 is SGHRS and CDR2 is YFSETQ. With 0 bases removed from V and 0 bases from J, the gap between germline ends came to 11 bases. This CDR3 region has 16 residues. CDR3 residues: CASSLGGSISTDTQYF. CDR3 sequence (DNA): TGCGCCAGCAGCTTGGGTGGGTCTATTAGCACAGATACGCAGTATTTT.

The chain is built from TRBV27 and TRBJ2-1; a possible D gene is TRBD2 (6 bases). Trimming took 7 bases from V and 8 from J, leaving 21 bases between them. Germline V gene lookup returns CDR1 MNHEY and CDR2 SMNVEV (reference sequence). CDR3 length: 15 amino acids. The DNA for the CDR3 is TGTGCCAGCACGGGACTTGGGACTGAAAGGTATGAGCAGTTCTTC. As protein: CASTGLGTERYEQFF.

This clone was found a few times. V and J are TRBV29-1 and TRBJ2-1, with D maybe TRBD2 (6 bases). V was shortened by 4 bases and J by 2 bases, with 12 bases between the two germline ends. There are 14 residues in the CDR3. Germline V lookup: CDR1 SQVTM, CDR2 ANQGSEA. DNA of the CDR3: TGCAGCGTTGGCGGGGTCCTTGCCTACAATGAGCAGTTCTTC. Its translation is CSVGGVLAYNEQFF.

J is TRBJ1-5 and V is TRBV7-2, with D maybe TRBD1 (6 bases). V shed 5 bases and J shed 6 bases, with 20 bases lying between them. CDR1 SGHTA and CDR2 FQGNSA come from the germline V gene. The CDR3 is 16 residues long. For the CDR3, the DNA is TGTGCCAGCAGCCCAACTCCGACAGGCCTAGCTCAGCCCCAGCATTTT. Its translation is CASSPTPTGLAQPQHF.

The chain uses TRBV13 and TRBJ2-1; either TRBD1 or TRBD2 may fit D (5 bases each). V was shortened by 1 base and J by 5 bases, with 15 bases between the two germline ends. Germline assignment: CDR1 PRHDT and CDR2 FYEKMQ (reference sequence). The CDR3 has 16 amino acids. CDR3: CASSLVRDGRNNEQFF. CDR3 in DNA: TGTGCCAGCAGCTTAGTTAGGGACGGTCGAAACAATGAGCAGTTCTTC.

The V call is TRBV6-5, the J call TRBJ1-3, with a weak D call TRBD1 (6 bases). CDR3 length: 11 amino acids. Looked up from germline, CDR1 is MNHEY and CDR2 is SVGAGI. In DNA form, the CDR3 reads TGTGCAACAGGGTCTGGAAACACCATATATTTT. Translated, it gives CATGSGNTIYF.

V gene TRBV28 combines with J gene TRBJ1-2; the D gene is possibly TRBD1 (6 bases). The CDR3 contains 14 residues. From germline, CDR1 is MDHEN and CDR2 SYDVKM. Trimming pared 2 bases from V and 7 bases from J, leaving 14 bases between. CDR3 coding DNA: TGTGCCAGCAGTTTAGGGGGGGCCCCGGGTGGCTACACCTTC. It specifies CASSLGGAPGGYTF.

This clone was picked up one time. The CDR3 nucleotides are TGTGCCAGTAGTATAGGGACTAGCGGAACTTACGAGCAGTACTTC. Translating gives CASSIGTSGTYEQYF. The V gene is TRBV19, the J gene TRBJ2-7; TRBD2 matches at 10 bases. Germline V CDR1 and CDR2: LNHDA, SQIVND (reference sequence). V shed 1 base, J shed 4 bases, and the junction held 4 bases outside the gene matches. The CDR3 consists of 15 residues.

The gene calls are TRBV2 and TRBJ2-5; 9 bases are a match to TRBD2. After removal of 6 bases from V and 4 bases from J, the junction contained 6 bases not matched to a gene. The CDR3 has 14 amino acids. The germline V gene has CDR1 SNHLY and CDR2 FYNNEI. This CDR3 reads CASRVAGGPETQYF. In DNA, the CDR3 is TGTGCCAGCAGGGTTGCGGGAGGGCCAGAGACCCAGTACTTC. The full variable domain, completed using reference TRBV2 and TRBJ2-5, is EPEVTQTPSHQVTQMGQEVILRCVPISNHLYFYWYRQILGQKVEFLVSFYNNEISEKSEIFDDQFSVERPDGSNFTLKIRSTKLEDSAMYFCASRVAGGPETQYFGPGTRLLVL.

The chain couples TRBV7-3 to TRBJ2-3; either TRBD1 or TRBD2 may supply D (6 bases each). With 2 bases removed from V and 3 bases from J, the gap between germline ends came to 12 bases. CDR3 length equals 15 residues. From germline, CDR1 is SGHTA and CDR2 FQGTGA. Here the CDR3 DNA reads TGTGCCAGCAGCTTAGAGGGGGGTGAGACAGATACGCAGTATTTT. Residues: CASSLEGGETDTQYF.

The chain combines TRBV7-8 with TRBJ2-7; either TRBD1 or TRBD2 may fit D (5 bases each). This CDR3 is built from 13 residues. CDR1 and CDR2 from the germline V gene are SGHVS and FQNEAQ. V dropped 5 bases and J dropped 3 bases, with 11 bases sitting between them. The CDR3: CASSRGPDYEQYF. The CDR3 DNA reads as TGTGCCAGCAGCAGGGGACCGGACTACGAGCAGTACTTC.

The chain carries TRBV29-1 and TRBJ2-3, with TRBD1 as a possible D gene (5 bases). This CDR3 is 12 amino acids long. V was clipped by 7 bases and J by 4 bases, with 12 bases between them. Per the germline V gene, CDR1 is SQVTM and CDR2 is ANQGSEA. CDR3 region: CSASGMADTQYF. The CDR3 DNA reads TGCAGCGCCTCAGGGATGGCAGATACGCAGTATTTT.

V is TRBV27 and J is TRBJ2-2, with a weak D call TRBD2 (6 bases). The CDR3 consists of 16 residues. Germline lookup yields CDR1 MNHEY and CDR2 SMNVEV (reference sequence). V gave up 6 bases and J gave up 6 bases, with 20 bases separating them. The CDR3 DNA reads as TGTGCCAGCAGGCCGGGAAATTGGAGGGGTCCCGGGGAGCTGTTTTTT. Translation gives CASRPGNWRGPGELFF.

The chain recombines TRBV13 with TRBJ1-2; D not certain. V lost 5 bases to trimming and J lost 8 bases, with 18 bases between them. Germline V gene lookup returns CDR1 PRHDT and CDR2 FYEKMQ (reference sequence). The CDR3 is 14 residues long. CDR3 nucleotide sequence: TGTGCCAGCAGCCCACCGGATTCCGCCCGCGGCTACACCTTC. Protein sequence: CASSPPDSARGYTF.

V gene TRBV27 combines with J gene TRBJ2-3; D remains unclear. The CDR3 is 15 residues long. Germline lookup yields CDR1 MNHEY and CDR2 SMNVEV (reference sequence). V lost 7 bases to trimming and J lost 5 bases, with 19 bases between them. CDR3 nucleotides: TGTGCCAGCAAGGGCTTGTCAACGGTGCAAGATACGCAGTATTTT. Amino acids: CASKGLSTVQDTQYF.

The chain joins TRBV7-9 to TRBJ1-5; tentatively, D is TRBD1 (6 bases). The CDR3 sequence is 15 residues long. In germline, CDR1 is SEHNR, CDR2 FQNEAQ (reference sequence). Between the trimmed V and J ends, which lost 6 bases and 2 bases, there was a span of 14 bases. CDR3 in amino acids: CASSSQGTGNQPQHF. CDR3 bases: TGTGCCAGCAGTTCACAGGGAACCGGCAATCAGCCCCAGCATTTT.